One T cell receptor (beta chain) is described in this entry. Its specificity is not known. The data derive from a study of shared clonotypes between healthy human individuals. Study observations and caveats: Memory subsets generally showed lower estimated richness than naive subsets. For naive CD4 cells, 4% to 5% of clonotypes were shared across a few donors. Only blood was sampled; tissue repertoires likely differ.

Germline-derived CDR1 and CDR2 are SGHKS and YYEKEE (reference sequence). The CDR3 covers 13 residues. Trimming took 8 bases from V and 2 from J, leaving 14 bases between them. The DNA input per sorted-subset replicate PCR was 150 to 200 ng, corresponding to around 30,000 T cell genomes. Sequencing used immunoSEQ multiplex PCR; TCRdb keeps in-frame clones, though not all of them. This table has about 2 million clones, approximately 94% appearing once. Naive CD8 cells comprised CD45RO-negative, CCR7-positively selected cells, excluding terminally differentiated effector memory CD45RA+ cells. The V and J genes are TRBV5-5 and TRBJ2-7, with D uncertain. This TCR was sampled from a man between 18 and 35 years old in good health. What was sequenced was naive CD8+ T cells sorted from blood. The CDR3 here is CASDVGFTYEQYF. CDR3 DNA: TGTGCCAGTGATGTCGGGTTTACCTACGAGCAGTACTTC.